This T cell receptor beta chain was captured by sequencing in a study of PD-1 blockade in classical Hodgkin lymphoma. The protocol was immunoSEQ multiplex PCR, while the TCRdb copy is restricted to in-frame clones and leaves out a portion. This sample carries approximately 100,000 clones, 75% to 85% of them seen once, and the ten largest clones take approximately 17%. The time point is: cycle 4 day 1 (C4D1), after less than seven weeks of nivolumab. Relapses following autologous stem cell transplantation were seen in all patients, with brentuximab vedotin exposure varying. Here the sequenced sample was peripheral blood mononuclear cells (PBMCs), taken before the fourth cycle of nivolumab. The TCR sequence derives from a human donor with classical Hodgkin lymphoma.

The CDR3 DNA follows: TGCGCCAGCACCGACAGGGCTAGCACTGAAGCTTTCTTT. Amino acid sequence: CASTDRASTEAFF. The rearrangement links TRBV5-1 to TRBJ1-1; 7 bases line up with TRBD1. Germline CDR1 SGHRS, CDR2 YFSETQ. The CDR3 is made up of 13 amino acids. With 6 bases clipped from V and 4 bases from J, the junction kept 6 bases outside the gene matches. Full variable domain (missing parts from reference TRBV5-1 and TRBJ1-1): KAGVTQTPRYLIKTRGQQVTLSCSPISGHRSVSWYQQTPGQGLQFLFEYFSETQRNKGNFPGRFSGRQFSNSRSEMNVSTLELGDSALYLCASTDRASTEAFFGQGTRLTVV.